This TCR beta chain was recorded in a study of T cells in Graves' hyperthyroidism and ophthalmopathy. The study's findings and limits: Appearing also in blood were most of the thyroid clonotypes expanded above 0.001.

This clonotype was detected only a few times. Its specificity is not known. Amplified regions were TCR beta CDR3 sequences from RNA transcripts. RT-PCR in the first round (using the HTBI primer set) targeted the TCR CDR3. Each CDR3 protein is one row after TCRdb ran MiXCR on the multiplex PCR reads. The profile shows 500,000 to 600,000 distinct CDR3 sequences, about 45% of them singletons. V dropped 11 bases and J dropped 6 bases, with 17 bases sitting between them. CDR3 length equals 12 residues. Germline V lookup: CDR1 SEHNR, CDR2 FQNEAQ (reference sequence). The sequencing sample was made of peripheral blood or thyroid tissue (not recorded which). The source of this sequence is an adult woman with Graves' disease, either hyperthyroidism or ophthalmopathy (not recorded which). The V gene is TRBV7-9, the J gene TRBJ2-7; D is perhaps TRBD2 (6 bases). Here the CDR3 DNA reads TGTGCCTTTGGCTCGGGGGATCTCGAGCAGTACTTC. Protein sequence: CAFGSGDLEQYF.